Included here is one T cell receptor (beta chain) sequence, with context. Sequenced by immunoSEQ multiplex PCR; TCRdb stores in-frame clones only, minus some. The sample has more than 2 million clones; approximately 94% are singletons. The sample belongs to a study of shared clonotypes between healthy human individuals. CDR3 length: 13 amino acids. The germline V gene encodes CDR1 MDHEN and CDR2 SYDVKM. The ends were cut back, 9 bases at V and 6 bases at J, with 17 bases in the middle. This chain uses TRBV28 with TRBJ1-2; D may be TRBD1 (6 bases). The clonotype comes from a man younger than 35 in good health. Sequencing was done on a sample of naive CD4+ T cells sorted from blood. Subset here: CD45RA+ positively selected. For the CDR3, the DNA is TGTGCCAGTCACGGACAGAACCTGAATGGCTACACCTTC. Amino acids: CASHGQNLNGYTF.